This T cell receptor (beta chain) was observed in a study of cytomegalovirus exposure and HLA in healthy donors (dated by TCRdb to the late 2010s). General notes on the study: An earlier analysis of 550 to 700 of the donors reported approximately 290 Gb of sequence data and 120 million or so unique TCR beta sequences from some 180 million T cells. An earlier analysis of several hundred of the donors used high-throughput TCR beta sequencing to judge whether each TCR beta V gene segment behaved as functional or pseudogenic. The study aimed to test whether cataloging public T cell receptors could reveal signatures of past pathogen exposure. Across some 400 genotyped donors of the cohort, an average of about 220,000 unique TCR beta nucleotide sequences per donor were sequenced, and 15% to 20% of those sequences were non-productive. The T cell repertoires of about 700 subjects were profiled by immunosequencing and related to cytomegalovirus serostatus. Alongside the repertoire data, information on donor age, sex, ethnicity and CMV serostatus was compiled. Four to six DR-DQ haplotypes were handled as single units for association and clustering, since linkage in the cohort was strong. To study patterns of TCR occurrence, a later analysis re-analyzed previously published TCR beta repertoires from more than 550 donors and added high-resolution HLA genotyping. A later genetic analysis used genome-wide SNP genotypes for about 65% of the roughly 670 donors, treating that subset as a discovery cohort. Approximately 310 gigabases of sequencing data and approximately 85 million unique TCR sequences were included in an early release covering around 600 HLA-typed donors. To predict cytomegalovirus infection status, the study brought together high-throughput TCR immunosequencing, statistical association of individual TCRs with disease status, and machine learning. HLA typing covered class I and class II loci at four-digit resolution. Along with the roughly 670-subject first cohort, a separate validation cohort of over 90 different subjects was used. In the later analysis, no new phenotypic data were used to find candidate immune exposures; instead, reliance was placed on TCR beta sequences and their occurrence across donors. The number of typed donors differed by locus: about 620-630 for A, B, C, DRB1 and DQB1; 500 to 550 for DQA1; over 600 for DPA1; and around 470 for DPB1. Of the 398 genotyped donors, approximately 80% were placed in the genetic ancestry cluster associated with self-reported Caucasian donors. Every discovery cohort repertoire had been produced on one sequencing platform. Results the study describes overall, beyond this receptor: A few of the identified cytomegalovirus-associated TCR beta chains were confirmed in vitro to be specific for cytomegalovirus antigens. In an earlier analysis of 450 to 750 of the donors, most TCR beta V segments appeared in productive rearrangements about 87% or about 30% of the time, broadly matching IMGT annotations. A cluster of highly shared sequence variants was judged likely to be a technical artifact of the sequencing pipeline. Most TCR sequences were observed very rarely across donors, whereas some public TCRs were present in many individuals. A later analysis associated some 17,000 TCR beta sequences with specific HLA alleles at a false discovery rate of 0.05. Assigning TCR associations to individual alleles was difficult when HLA alleles, especially DR and DQ, strongly co-occurred. Roughly uniform sequencing depth across donors was assumed in presence/absence analyses, although this assumption may not hold. Immune exposure information for the cohort was limited to CMV serostatus. A further reported finding was that TCR beta sequences accurately predicted the HLA-A and HLA-B alleles for most subjects in the first cohort. A later analysis found that TCR association rates varied across HLA loci, with DRB1 alleles showing the most associated TCRs and HLA-C alleles the fewest. Because counts were too low, seventeen rarely observed V segments, including chromosome 9 orphons, were left out of the earlier analysis of approximately 500 of the donors. Only TCR beta chains were sequenced in this cohort, and the absence of alpha or paired-chain data limited detectable features. The 87-base-pair reads could not distinguish some IMGT-functional V segments, including TRBV6-2 and TRBV6-3, so those segments were excluded. In a later analysis, HLA-associated TCR beta chains were found to be more clonally expanded and to have lower generation probabilities than equally common non-associated chains. Correlated functional status among segregating V segments might reflect linkage disequilibrium, but an unknown experimental factor could not be ruled out. Most CMV-associated TCR beta chains appeared to be HLA-restricted in a later analysis, and the HLA associations seemed to be driven largely by CMV exposure. It was suggested by the authors that the approach could potentially be generalized to other disease states and immunological phenotypes. In a later analysis, several top co-occurrence clusters were reported to appear linked to parvovirus B19, influenza, CMV and Epstein-Barr virus. A later genetic analysis reported fewer N-insertions in productive TCRs among donors in an Asian-associated ancestry cluster than the 666-donor mean. In the study, approximately 160 TCR beta chains were listed as associated with cytomegalovirus. V-gene and J-gene trimming of TCR beta chains was associated with a missense DCLRE1C variant in a later genetic analysis, and the association was replicated in an independent cohort. HLA typing was unavailable for some donors at each locus, so association tests used only the typed subset. The classifier was reported to diagnose cytomegalovirus status with high specificity and sensitivity in both the original cohort and the validation cohort.

The cohort was made up of approximately 700 healthy bone marrow donors. Cohort members were all nominally healthy when sampled, although unrecorded immune exposures were likely present. The donor was CMV seropositive and belonged to the group of 250 to 350 seropositive cohort members. Every donor gave a peripheral blood sample, and the peripheral blood mononuclear cells from that sample were used for TCR beta sequencing. Genomic DNA extraction from the blood cell samples was performed with the Qiagen DNeasy Blood Extraction Kit. V has 4 bases trimmed and J has 0 bases trimmed; junction bases matching no gene number 5. As encoded in the germline V gene, CDR1 is SGHAT while CDR2 is FQNNGV. Counted from cysteine to phenylalanine, this CDR3 has 16 amino acids. Kept here is only the CDR3 DNA, which spans 48 bases and is read in frame from base 1. A note on this clone: Its antigen is unknown.

The library was built by means of the immunoSEQ multiplex PCR assay. The multiplex PCR relied on a mix of 60 forward primers for TCR Vbeta segments and 13 reverse primers for TCR Jbeta segments. Amplification of the CDR3 region of rearranged TCR beta genes was performed with a multiplex PCR assay on genomic DNA. The amplified TCR beta libraries were sequenced on the Illumina HiSeq System as 87-base-pair reads. The authors' analysis ran thus. Across the roughly 670 repertoires, a later analysis counted about 81 million unique TCR beta chains, roughly 11 million of which were shared by at least two donors. To remove PCR and sequencing errors, raw reads were error-corrected and collapsed into unique sequences using a nearest-neighbor algorithm that merged closely related sequences. Alignment of CDR3 sequences to IMGT reference sequences was used to assign V, D and J gene segments. Each retained sequence needed at least a six-nucleotide match to both a V gene segment and a J gene segment. A rearrangement was called productive if the CDR3 had no stop codons and remained in frame with V and J, and every other rearrangement was called non-productive. Following IMGT convention, CDR3 was defined as the stretch from the second conserved V-encoded cysteine up to the conserved J-encoded phenylalanine. Sequences without an unambiguous match to a single V gene segment were excluded from the earlier analysis of a few hundred of the donors. In an earlier analysis of 587 of the donors, V segments were called functional above 56.7% productive rearrangements and were called segregating when the between-donor standard deviation exceeded 5%. To diagnose cytomegalovirus status from the catalog of TCR beta chain sequences, a statistical classification framework was built. A later analysis assigned V and J genes by comparing TCR nucleotide sequences with IMGT/GENE-DB human TR gene sequences. A later analysis assigned CDR3 sequences and most-parsimonious VDJ recombination scenarios with the TCRdist pipeline. In a later analysis, each TCR beta chain was defined by its CDR3 amino acid sequence together with its V-gene family, and reads lacking a unique V-gene family were excluded. A later analysis removed 592 highly shared, low-generation-probability nucleotide sequences to deal with suspected cross-contamination and a sequencing artifact. In a later analysis, a clonal expansion index was calculated for each public chain from normalized within-repertoire ranks of inferred template counts. In a later analysis, generation probabilities were computed with a VDJ recombination model fitted to out-of-frame rearrangements, and the resulting probabilities were checked against IGoR. In a later analysis, TCR-TCR, TCR-HLA and TCR-CMV co-occurrence was scored with hypergeometric tests, and a repertoire-size bias correction was applied to TCR pairs. A later analysis estimated false discovery rates by permuting HLA or CMV assignments 20 times. In a later analysis, co-occurring TCRs were grouped using DBSCAN, and TCRdist sequence similarity was added for clustering within HLA-allele-positive subsets. Co-occurrence clustering excluded repertoires with fewer than 30,000 or more than 120,000 public chains, plus five with anomalous nucleotide sharing. TCRdb stores this immuneACCESS table with in-frame sequences only. Part of the clones is absent; in the studies checked, under half of the shortfall reflects unresolved V genes, and no reason is known for the rest. From that table come the V and J calls and clone size; the DNA was used to work out D and trimming. The table for this sample records under 60,000 clones. The ten largest clones add up to 9% to 15% of the sample.

The chain is made from TRBV11-2 and TRBJ2-5; TRBD1 matches 10 bases in the middle. Input material: PBMCs. The origin of this receptor is a woman aged 25 to 39 in good health and CMV-seropositive. The DNA sequence is TGTGCCAGCAGCTCCGGGACAGGGGTCGACCAAGAGACCCAGTACTTC. This gives the protein CASSSGTGVDQETQYF.